This T cell receptor (beta chain) was identified during a study of follicular helper T cells after annual influenza vaccination. Germline assignment: CDR1 SGHTA and CDR2 FQGNSA. Trimming removed 0 bases from V and 1 base from J, with 7 bases in between. This CDR3 contains 15 residues. TCRdb's table, derived via immunoSEQ multiplex PCR, lists solely in-frame clones and lacks some. In the table there are 4,000 to 4,500 clones, roughly 86% of which are singletons. Time point described: 2015-2016 season, 7 days after influenza vaccination. This rearrangement joins TRBV7-2 to TRBJ1-3; D is unclear. This clonotype originated in an adult who received the influenza vaccine. The sample in question was CXCR5+ CD38- circulating T follicular helper cells from blood, obtained 7 days after influenza vaccination. Subset reported: circulating Tfh, non-naive CD4+CXCR5+PD-1+ (ICOS+CD38+ or ICOS-CD38-). The CDR3 DNA is TGTGCCAGCAGCTTAGCGCGGTGGTCTGGAAACACCATATATTTT. The encoded protein is CASSLARWSGNTIYF. Together with reference TRBV7-2 and TRBJ1-3, the CDR3 gives the full variable domain: GAGVSQSPSNKVTEKGKDVELRCDPISGHTALYWYRQSLGQGLEFLIYFQGNSAPDKSGLPSDRFSAERTGGSVSTLTIQRTQQEDSAVYLCASSLARWSGNTIYFGEGSWLTVV.